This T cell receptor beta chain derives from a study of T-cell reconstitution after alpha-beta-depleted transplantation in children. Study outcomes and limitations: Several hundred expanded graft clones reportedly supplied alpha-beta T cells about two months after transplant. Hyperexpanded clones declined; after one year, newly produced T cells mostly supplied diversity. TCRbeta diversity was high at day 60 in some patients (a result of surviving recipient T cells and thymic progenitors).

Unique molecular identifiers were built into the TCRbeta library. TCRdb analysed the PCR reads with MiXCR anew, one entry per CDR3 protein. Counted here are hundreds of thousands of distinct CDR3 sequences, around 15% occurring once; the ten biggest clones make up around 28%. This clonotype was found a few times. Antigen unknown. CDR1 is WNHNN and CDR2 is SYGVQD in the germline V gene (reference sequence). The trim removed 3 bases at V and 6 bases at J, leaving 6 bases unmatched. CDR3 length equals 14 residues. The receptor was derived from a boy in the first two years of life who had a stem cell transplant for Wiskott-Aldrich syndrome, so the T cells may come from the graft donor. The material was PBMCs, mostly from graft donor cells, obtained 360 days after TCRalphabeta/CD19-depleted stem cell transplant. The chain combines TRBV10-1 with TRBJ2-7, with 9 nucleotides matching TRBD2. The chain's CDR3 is CASSDPAGGGEQYF. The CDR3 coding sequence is TGCGCCAGCAGTGACCCAGCGGGGGGTGGCGAGCAGTACTTC.